The 32 T cell receptor beta chains below come from one sample, sequenced in a study of T cell repertoires in cytomegalovirus infection. From the reads, TCRdb called clonotypes with MiXCR, one entry per CDR3 protein. Of around 550,000 distinct CDR3 sequences detected, around 27% appear once; the ten largest clones hold about 12%. The sequenced sample consisted of PBMCs. The source is a human donor in good health (CMV status not recorded). Some clones in this sample may be carry-over from other donors' samples.

CDR3 region: CATSDLTSGSINEQFF. CDR3 DNA: TGTGCCACCAGTGACCTCACTAGCGGGAGTATAAATGAGCAGTTCTTC. The rearrangement links TRBV24-1 to TRBJ2-1; 11 bases are shared with TRBD2. Germline V CDR1 and CDR2: KGHDR, SFDVKD. Trimming took 4 bases from V and 7 from J; bases not matched to a gene: 8. CDR3 length: 16 residues.

The chain links TRBV6-6 to TRBJ1-6, with D possibly TRBD1 on 5 matching bases. The V and J ends lost 0 bases and 9 bases respectively, with 9 bases between them. From germline, CDR1 is MNHNY and CDR2 SVGAGI (reference sequence). This CDR3 comprises 14 residues. This chain's CDR3 is CASSYSAGPSPLHF. The CDR3 coding sequence is TGTGCCAGCAGTTACTCGGCAGGGCCTTCACCCCTCCACTTT.

The chain employs TRBV6-2 or TRBV6-3 and TRBJ1-6, with 7 positions matching TRBD1. Germline loops: CDR1 MNHEY, CDR2 SVGEGT. Trimming cost V 0 bases and J 7 bases; bases outside gene matches: 6. This CDR3 has 16 residues. The CDR3 sequence is CASSYSVAGGNSPLHF. For the CDR3, the DNA is TGTGCCAGCAGTTACTCGGTCGCAGGGGGGAATTCACCCCTCCACTTT.

The chain is built from TRBV15 and TRBJ2-7; TRBD1 matches at 10 bases. CDR1 is LNHNV, CDR2 YYDKDF, per germline (reference sequence). J was trimmed by 6 bases and V by 5 bases; bases with no gene match: 10. CDR3 length equals 15 residues. The CDR3: CATSGGGQGSGEQYF. DNA of the CDR3: TGTGCCACCAGCGGAGGGGGACAGGGGTCGGGCGAGCAGTACTTC.

The V call is TRBV11-3, the J call TRBJ2-7, with a weak D call TRBD2 (6 bases). With 0 bases removed from V and 6 bases from J, the gap between germline ends came to 9 bases. The V gene's germline CDR1 is SGHNT and CDR2 YENEEA. The CDR3 covers 13 residues. The CDR3 sequence is CASSLDFGSEQYF. The CDR3 DNA is TGTGCCAGCAGCTTAGATTTCGGGAGCGAGCAGTACTTC.

A few counts support this clonotype. The V and J genes are TRBV11-2 and TRBJ2-7; 7 nucleotides align to TRBD2. Trimming took 3 bases from V and 3 from J; bases not matched to a gene: 8. Per the germline V gene, CDR1 is SGHAT and CDR2 is FQNNGV. The CDR3 length is 15 residues. CDR3 sequence: CASSFGPSGYYEQYV. The CDR3 DNA sequence: TGTGCCAGCAGCTTCGGGCCTAGCGGATACTACGAGCAGTACGTC.

This clonotype was counted ten times or more. The CDR3 sequence: CASRHDRGGTDTQYF. CDR3 bases: TGTGCCAGCAGACACGACAGGGGCGGGACAGATACGCAGTATTTT. The chain carries TRBV6-1 and TRBJ2-3; 8 bases line up with TRBD1. Germline V CDR1 and CDR2: MNHNS, SASEGT. The CDR3 runs to 15 residues. With V trimmed by 6 bases and J by 3 bases, 8 bases remained unmatched.

The sample holds a few counts of this clonotype. The genes are TRBV12-3 or TRBV12-4 and TRBJ1-1, with D perhaps matching TRBD1 (5 bases). CDR3 length equals 17 residues. The V gene lost 1 base and the J gene lost 0 bases, with 15 bases spanning the gap. The CDR3 spells CASSLVGSRAMNTEAFF. The CDR3 DNA reads TGTGCCAGCAGTTTAGTAGGCTCCAGGGCGATGAACACTGAAGCTTTCTTT.

As DNA, the CDR3 is TGTGCCATCGGCGGCAGGGGGTCCGGCACTGAAGCTTTCTTT. Protein product: CAIGGRGSGTEAFF. J is TRBJ1-1 and V is TRBV10-3; 7 nucleotides match TRBD1. Germline V lookup: CDR1 ENHRY, CDR2 SYGVKD. The CDR3 is 14 amino acids. V was clipped by 8 bases and J by 4 bases; unmatched bases: 10.

The chain employs TRBV6-1 and TRBJ2-7, with unresolved D. Trimming cost V 11 bases and J 7 bases, with 18 bases left between them. CDR3 size: 12 residues. Germline loops: CDR1 MNHNS, CDR2 SASEGT. The CDR3 spells CAGAFISGEQYV. The CDR3 DNA is TGTGCCGGTGCTTTTATTTCAGGAGAGCAGTACGTC.

This clonotype was counted a few times. The CDR3 protein is CASAPGLAVPGSYNEQFF. CDR3 DNA: TGTGCTAGTGCCCCGGGACTAGCGGTACCTGGCTCCTACAATGAGCAGTTCTTC. The chain uses TRBV12-5 and TRBJ2-1, with 11 bases matching TRBD2. The CDR3 has 18 amino acids. V dropped 7 bases and J dropped 0; count of bases not matched to a gene: 11. Germline CDR1 is LGHNT and CDR2 is FRNRAP.

This clonotype has ten or more counts. The rearrangement uses TRBV7-2 and TRBJ2-6; weak D call: TRBD2 (5 bases). The V and J ends lost 6 bases and 2 bases respectively, with 11 bases between them. The germline gives CDR1 SGHTA, CDR2 FQGNSA. The length of the CDR3 is 15 residues. The CDR3 loop is CASRQTGAGANVLTF. CDR3 coding DNA: TGTGCCAGCAGACAAACCGGGGCTGGGGCCAACGTCCTGACTTTC.

At least ten counts were recorded for this clonotype. V is TRBV7-2 and J is TRBJ2-3, with 10 nucleotides matching TRBD2. Germline loops: CDR1 SGHTA, CDR2 FQGNSA. The CDR3 contains 15 residues. V lost 4 bases to trimming and J lost 5 bases; unmatched junction nucleotides: 6. The CDR3 coding sequence is TGTGCCAGCAGCTCCACTAGCGGGGATGGAGATACGCAGTATTTT. Translation: CASSSTSGDGDTQYF.

The V and J genes are TRBV7-2 and TRBJ2-3; D not resolved. The germline V and J ends were trimmed by 5 bases and 2 bases, with 20 bases remaining between them. The CDR3 contains 17 residues. Germline lookup yields CDR1 SGHTA and CDR2 FQGNSA. The CDR3 DNA follows: TGTGCCAGCAGCCACTCCCGCCGGGCCAGGTTCACAGATACGCAGTATTTT. Residues: CASSHSRRARFTDTQYF.

This clonotype was counted between two and nine times. The V and J genes are TRBV7-2 and TRBJ2-7; possibly TRBD1 or TRBD2 for D (5 bases each). The V and J ends lost 1 base and 3 bases respectively, with 13 bases between them. CDR1 and CDR2 (germline): SGHTA, FQGNSA. The CDR3 runs 15 residues. CDR3 coding DNA: TGTGCCAGCAGCTTAGTGAGGGGTAGGGGCTACGAGCAGTACTTC. It translates to CASSLVRGRGYEQYF.

This sequence joins TRBV10-3 and TRBJ2-1, with D unclear. Trimming shortened V by 8 bases and J by 4 bases, and 12 bases separated the two germline ends. Germline V gene lookup returns CDR1 ENHRY and CDR2 SYGVKD. This CDR3 comprises 13 residues. CDR3 DNA sequence: TGTGCCATCGGGGTTCCCCCTTACAATGAGCAGTTCTTC. The encoded protein is CAIGVPPYNEQFF.

This chain links TRBV14 with TRBJ2-2; D not certain. The CDR3 runs 16 residues. Per germline, CDR1 SGHDN and CDR2 FVKESK. Trimming shortened V by 0 bases and J by 3 bases, and 11 bases separated the two germline ends. This CDR3 is CASSQDRVFDTGELFF. DNA of the CDR3: TGTGCCAGCAGCCAAGATAGGGTGTTTGACACCGGGGAGCTGTTTTTT.

The rearrangement links TRBV25-1 to TRBJ2-2, with a weak D call TRBD2 (6 bases). Trimming cost V 1 base and J 6 bases, with 15 bases left between them. CDR1 is MGHDK, CDR2 SYGVNS, per germline. The CDR3 sequence is 16 residues long. The chain's CDR3 is CASSEWGSGGAGELFF. CDR3 sequence (DNA): TGTGCCAGCAGTGAATGGGGTAGCGGCGGTGCCGGGGAGCTGTTTTTT. The whole variable domain, remainder taken from reference TRBV25-1 and TRBJ2-2, is EADIYQTPRYLVIGTGKKITLECSQTMGHDKMYWYQQDPGMELHLIHYSYGVNSTEKGDLSSESTVSRIRTEHFPLTLESARPSHTSQYLCASSEWGSGGAGELFFGEGSRLTVL.

This clonotype came up many times. The chain employs TRBV11-2 and TRBJ2-5; D not resolved. The CDR3 length is 13 residues. Germline V gene sequence: CDR1 SGHAT, CDR2 FQNNGV. V was shortened by 5 bases and J by 5 bases, with 12 bases between the two germline ends. CDR3 in DNA: TGTGCCAGCAGCCCAAGGACCGGGGAGACCCAGTACTTC. Protein: CASSPRTGETQYF.

The chain links TRBV20-1 to TRBJ2-3; the D gene is possibly TRBD1 (5 bases). The CDR3 is 14 amino acids. Trimming removed 5 bases from V and 1 base from J, with 13 bases in between. The germline V gene encodes CDR1 DFQATT and CDR2 SNEGSKA (reference sequence). The CDR3 here is CSALDTYGTDTQYF. The CDR3 DNA sequence: TGCAGTGCTTTGGACACCTACGGCACAGATACGCAGTATTTT.

The chain employs TRBV6-5 and TRBJ2-3, with D tentatively TRBD1 (6 bases). The CDR3 is 17 amino acids. V dropped 2 bases and J dropped 8 bases, with 23 bases sitting between them. In germline, CDR1 is MNHEY, CDR2 SVGAGI. The DNA of the CDR3 is TGTGCCAGCAGTTACGTAGGGGGTGGTAGCGAGAGAGGTACGCAGTATTTT. It yields the protein CASSYVGGGSERGTQYF.

The V call is TRBV11-3, the J call TRBJ2-1; D is ambiguous. The ends were cut back, 2 bases at V and 3 bases at J, with 17 bases in the middle. This CDR3 has 17 amino acids. Germline CDR1 and CDR2: SGHNT and YENEEA. CDR3 sequence (DNA): TGTGCCAGCAGCTTAAGGAGTAGCCTGATCGGCTACAATGAGCAGTTCTTC. Translated: CASSLRSSLIGYNEQFF.

This clonotype was counted many times. The chain recombines TRBV7-2 with TRBJ1-1; tentative D call: TRBD1 (6 bases). The V gene's germline CDR1 is SGHTA and CDR2 FQGNSA. Trimming left V 1 base short and J 1 base short, with 10 bases between. The CDR3 totals 15 residues. CDR3 region: CASSLERGTNTEAFF. In nucleotides, the CDR3 is TGTGCCAGCAGCTTAGAAAGGGGGACGAACACTGAAGCTTTCTTT. The full variable domain, in which reference TRBV7-2 and TRBJ1-1 provide the parts outside the CDR3, is GAGVSQSPSNKVTEKGKDVELRCDPISGHTALYWYRQSLGQGLEFLIYFQGNSAPDKSGLPSDRFSAERTGGSVSTLTIQRTQQEDSAVYLCASSLERGTNTEAFFGQGTRLTVV.

The chain carries TRBV6-4 and TRBJ2-7; 9 bases are shared with TRBD2. Germline lookup yields CDR1 MRHNA and CDR2 SNTAGT. V was pared by 7 bases and J by 2 bases, with 9 bases of the junction left unmatched. The CDR3 has 15 residues. CDR3 protein: CASTMTSGRTYEQYV. The CDR3 DNA sequence: TGTGCCAGCACCATGACTAGCGGCCGGACCTACGAGCAGTACGTC.

This clonotype was detected only a few times. The V call is TRBV7-3, the J call TRBJ1-1; tentative D call: TRBD1 (6 bases). The CDR3 spans 15 residues. Trimming cost V 4 bases and J 0 bases, with 12 bases left between them. Germline loops: CDR1 SGHTA, CDR2 FQGTGA. The DNA of the CDR3 is TGTGCCAGCAGCTATTACAGGGTTGTGAACACTGAAGCTTTCTTT. Amino acid sequence: CASSYYRVVNTEAFF.

This clonotype was picked up one time. The genes are TRBV6-5 and TRBJ1-5; no definite D call. V gave up 0 bases and J gave up 9 bases, with 6 bases separating them. The CDR3 has 12 residues. Germline loops: CDR1 MNHEY, CDR2 SVGAGI. Written as DNA, the CDR3 is TGTGCCAGCAGTTACTCGAGAGGGCCCCAGCATTTT. Translated: CASSYSRGPQHF.

In its sample, this clonotype was seen many times. The chain couples TRBV12-3 or TRBV12-4 to TRBJ2-3, with 7 bases lining up with TRBD2. The CDR3 extends over 14 amino acids. V dropped 4 bases and J dropped 4; count of bases not matched to a gene: 5. The DNA of the CDR3 is TGTGCCAGCAGTTGGTCGGGAGGTGCAGATACGCAGTATTTT. Protein product: CASSWSGGADTQYF.

The V gene is TRBV19, the J gene TRBJ1-2; perhaps TRBD1 as D (5 bases). The length of the CDR3 is 13 residues. CDR1 is LNHDA and CDR2 is SQIVND in the germline V gene (reference sequence). V lost 5 bases and J lost 8, with 15 bases in between. CDR3 residues: CASSRQLSGGYTF. The DNA for the CDR3 is TGTGCCAGTAGTCGACAACTCTCAGGGGGCTACACCTTC.

The chain couples TRBV6-2 or TRBV6-3 to TRBJ2-1; either TRBD1 or TRBD2 may supply D (6 bases each). V was clipped by 5 bases and J by 1 base, with 21 bases between them. CDR3 size: 18 residues. Germline V gene lookup returns CDR1 MNHEY and CDR2 SVGEGT. CDR3 nucleotides: TGTGCCAGCAGTCCACGACAGGTATGGGGGGAGTCCTACAATGAGCAGTTCTTC. Translated: CASSPRQVWGESYNEQFF.

CDR3 coding DNA: TGTGCCACCAGCAGAGCCACTAGCGTCTACGAGCAGTACTTC. It is translated as CATSRATSVYEQYF. The chain combines TRBV15 with TRBJ2-7; the match to TRBD2 covers 7 bases. Looked up from germline, CDR1 is LNHNV and CDR2 is YYDKDF (reference sequence). After removal of 1 base from V and 3 bases from J, the junction contained 3 bases not matched to a gene. The CDR3 is made up of 14 amino acids.

This clonotype was detected ten times or more. The chain links TRBV7-2 to TRBJ1-5; D remains unclear. The germline gives CDR1 SGHTA, CDR2 FQGNSA. The CDR3 consists of 16 residues. The V and J ends lost 5 bases and 0 bases respectively, with 14 bases between them. CDR3 region: CASSDGVVYSNQPQHF. CDR3 sequence (DNA): TGTGCCAGCAGCGACGGGGTGGTATATAGCAATCAGCCCCAGCATTTT.

This clonotype was detected only a few times. The J gene is TRBJ2-1, the V gene TRBV12-3 or TRBV12-4, with D unclear. This CDR3 contains 14 residues. Trimming took off 6 bases at V and 5 bases at J, with 14 bases between the two ends. The CDR3 is CASSPEEADNEQFF. CDR3 bases: TGTGCCAGCAGCCCTGAGGAAGCAGACAATGAGCAGTTCTTC.